The 24 T cell receptor beta chains in this list originate from one sample, sequenced in a study of blood T cell repertoires in COVID-19. Some clones are missing from TCRdb's copy, which holds only in-frame ones; the method was immunoSEQ multiplex PCR. The sample consists of 400,000 or so clones, 90% of them appearing once. The specimen sequenced was PBMCs or T cells enriched from blood (not recorded which). The source of these receptors is a man aged 18-30 years who had recovered from COVID-19.

The gene calls are TRBV30 and TRBJ2-1, with 8 bases matching TRBD2. V was pared by 4 bases and J by 4 bases, with 9 bases of the junction left unmatched. This CDR3 spans 15 amino acids. From germline, CDR1 is GTSNPN and CDR2 SVGIG (reference sequence). CDR3 nucleotide sequence: TGTGCCTGGACTGTCGGGAGGGCCGGTTACAATGAGCAGTTCTTC. Translation: CAWTVGRAGYNEQFF. Full variable domain (missing parts from reference TRBV30 and TRBJ2-1): SQTIHQWPATLVQPVGSPLSLECTVEGTSNPNLYWYRQAAGRGLQLLFYSVGIGQISSEVPQNLSASRPQDRQFILSSKKLLLSDSGFYLCAWTVGRAGYNEQFFGPGTRLTVL.

This clone was recorded a few times. V is TRBV30 and J is TRBJ2-7; weak D call: TRBD1 (6 bases). V was pared by 3 bases and J by 3 bases, with 12 bases between. In germline, CDR1 is GTSNPN, CDR2 SVGIG (reference sequence). The CDR3 runs to 13 residues. The CDR3 DNA reads TGTGCCTGGAGCCCGCAGACAGGCTACGAGCAGTACTTC. It yields the protein CAWSPQTGYEQYF. Based on the CDR3 plus reference TRBV30 and TRBJ2-7, the full variable domain is SQTIHQWPATLVQPVGSPLSLECTVEGTSNPNLYWYRQAAGRGLQLLFYSVGIGQISSEVPQNLSASRPQDRQFILSSKKLLLSDSGFYLCAWSPQTGYEQYFGPGTRLTVT.

The chain uses TRBV7-3 and TRBJ2-1; 7 bases are shared with TRBD2. Trimming took 5 bases from V and 8 from J; bases not matched to a gene: 9. This CDR3 contains 14 residues. Germline CDR1 reads SGHTA; CDR2 reads FQGTGA. The DNA for the CDR3 is TGTGCCAGCAGCGGGAGGGATTGGGCAGATGAGCAGTTCTTC. Protein sequence: CASSGRDWADEQFF.

V and J are TRBV21-1 and TRBJ1-4; TRBD1 was called by the table and not checked on the DNA. TRBV21-1 counts as a pseudogene. This CDR3 has 16 amino acids. CDR3 sequence: CASSNKTRQGNEKLFF. The CDR3 nucleotides are TGTGCCAGCAGCAACAAAACCAGACAGGGAAATGAAAAACTGTTTTTT.

The V and J genes are TRBV13 and TRBJ2-1; TRBD2 aligns across 7 bases. CDR1 PRHDT and CDR2 FYEKMQ come from the germline V gene (reference sequence). After removal of 2 bases from V and 4 bases from J, the junction contained 8 bases not matched to a gene. The CDR3 consists of 16 residues. The CDR3 nucleotides read TGTGCCAGCAGCTTAAGAGCGGGACGGGTATACAATGAGCAGTTCTTC. It is translated as CASSLRAGRVYNEQFF.

On this clone itself: The junction shows a germline mismatch at one end, possibly a read error. The identical CDR3 is also encoded by other nucleotide sequences in the sample. The chain joins TRBV7-2 to TRBJ2-7; TRBD2 agrees at 9 bases. Looked up from germline, CDR1 is SGHTA and CDR2 is FQGNSA. The CDR3 runs to 16 residues. The CDR3 DNA reads TGTGCTAGCAGCTTTGCGGGAGGGATTACCGCGCCCGAGCAGTACTTC. It codes for CASSFAGGITAPEQYF.

V is TRBV28 and J is TRBJ2-1, with 10 positions matching TRBD2. V trimming: 3 bases; J trimming: 2 bases; junction bases outside the gene matches: 1. Looked up from germline, CDR1 is MDHEN and CDR2 is SYDVKM. The CDR3 is 15 amino acids. CDR3 DNA sequence: TGTGCCAGCAGTTTGGGGACTAGCGCCTACAATGAGCAGTTCTTC. As protein: CASSLGTSAYNEQFF.

This clone was found a few times. The chain's CDR3 is CASSLDPGQYTF. In DNA form, the CDR3 reads TGCGCCAGCAGCTTGGATCCGGGACAGTACACCTTC. The J gene is TRBJ1-2, the V gene TRBV5-1; 7 bases are a match to TRBD1. Losses at the gene ends were 0 bases for V and 11 bases for J; bases not matched to a gene: 4. Germline CDR1 reads SGHRS; CDR2 reads YFSETQ. The CDR3 spans 12 residues.

V usage is TRBV12-3 or TRBV12-4 and J usage is TRBJ2-7, with TRBD2 matching over 8 bases. The ends lost 8 bases at V and 6 bases at J; junction bases unmatched: 6. This CDR3 is built from 12 residues. For the CDR3, the DNA is TGTGCCAGCCGTGGCCTAGCGGGCGAGCAGTACTTC. This translates into CASRGLAGEQYF.

This clone was recorded only once. The rearrangement links TRBV27 to TRBJ1-1, with D hard to call. With 2 bases removed from V and 2 bases from J, the gap between germline ends came to 15 bases. The CDR3 extends over 16 amino acids. Germline-derived CDR1 and CDR2 are MNHEY and SMNVEV (reference sequence). This CDR3 is CASSLRVAGINTEAFF. The CDR3 region has the DNA TGTGCCAGCAGTTTAAGGGTGGCGGGTATTAACACTGAAGCTTTCTTT.

The J gene is TRBJ2-1, the V gene TRBV10-3, with 7 bases lining up with TRBD2. The trim removed 10 bases at V and 1 base at J, leaving 7 bases unmatched. The V gene's germline CDR1 is ENHRY and CDR2 SYGVKD. The length of the CDR3 is 14 residues. CDR3 region: CATTTSRSYNEQFF. The CDR3 bases are TGTGCCACCACGACTAGCCGATCCTACAATGAGCAGTTCTTC.

V is TRBV3-1 (or the pseudogene TRBV3-2) and J is TRBJ2-5; D remains ambiguous. Germline V gene data show CDR1 as LGHDT and CDR2 as YNNKEL (reference sequence). The CDR3 totals 14 residues. Trimming cost V 4 bases and J 5 bases, with 14 bases left between them. As DNA, the CDR3 is TGTGCCAGCAGCCCCCTCGGTGGAGAGGAGACCCAGTACTTC. The encoded protein is CASSPLGGEETQYF.

This clone came up once. The V gene is TRBV5-1, the J gene TRBJ2-3; possible D gene TRBD2, 6 bases. Per the germline V gene, CDR1 is SGHRS and CDR2 is YFSETQ. Trimming took off 5 bases at V and 4 bases at J, with 14 bases between the two ends. This CDR3 is 14 amino acids long. Here the CDR3 DNA reads TGCGCCAGCAGGAGGGCCGGGGGAGCAGATACGCAGTATTTT. Protein sequence: CASRRAGGADTQYF.

The gene calls are TRBV3-1 (or the pseudogene TRBV3-2) and TRBJ1-6, with a possible D match to TRBD1 (6 bases). Germline CDR1 and CDR2: LGHDT and YNNKEL (reference sequence). The V gene lost 4 bases and the J gene lost 7 bases, with 14 bases spanning the gap. CDR3 length: 15 amino acids. The CDR3 DNA is TGTGCCAGCAGCCGTCCGGGACAACTAAATTCACCCCTCCACTTT. Amino acid sequence: CASSRPGQLNSPLHF.

The V call is TRBV11-2, the J call TRBJ2-3; perhaps TRBD1 as D (7 bases). Deletions cut 2 bases from V and 7 bases from J, with 22 bases between. This CDR3 region has 17 residues. The germline V gene encodes CDR1 SGHAT and CDR2 FQNNGV. The CDR3 is CASSLTAGGPDPYTQYF. The CDR3, as DNA: TGTGCCAGCAGCTTAACCGCAGGGGGGCCCGACCCATATACGCAGTATTTT.

The CDR3: CASSEAQGPYNEQFF. CDR3 nucleotides: TGTGCCAGCAGTGAAGCCCAGGGGCCCTACAATGAGCAGTTCTTC. The gene calls are TRBV6-1 and TRBJ2-1; perhaps TRBD1 as D (6 bases). V lost 0 bases, J lost 2 bases, and 8 bases lay in between. Germline loops: CDR1 MNHNS, CDR2 SASEGT. CDR3 length equals 15 residues.

This sequence joins TRBV19 and TRBJ1-5; TRBD1 is a possible D gene (6 bases). The germline CDR1 and CDR2 sequences are LNHDA and SQIVND (reference sequence). Trimming shortened V by 7 bases and J by 1 base, and 8 bases separated the two germline ends. The CDR3 extends over 13 amino acids. DNA for the CDR3: TGTGCCAGTACAGGGGCAAGCAATCAGCCCCAGCATTTT. As protein: CASTGASNQPQHF.

The chain employs TRBV27 and TRBJ1-2; D is perhaps TRBD1 (5 bases). CDR1 is MNHEY and CDR2 is SMNVEV in the germline V gene (reference sequence). V lost 6 bases and J 4 bases, leaving 15 bases between the germline ends. The CDR3 length is 14 residues. The CDR3: CASRPGLPSYGYTF. The CDR3, as DNA: TGTGCCAGCAGGCCAGGGCTTCCAAGCTATGGCTACACCTTC.

The CDR3 DNA sequence: TGTGCCATCAGGAGCGATATTCAAGCTTTCTTT. Residues: CAIRSDIQAFF. The chain recombines TRBV10-3 with TRBJ1-1; D unresolved. Germline values: CDR1 ENHRY, CDR2 SYGVKD. This CDR3 is built from 11 residues. Between the trimmed V and J ends, which lost 6 bases and 9 bases, there was a span of 11 bases.

The genes are TRBV27 and TRBJ2-7, with TRBD2 matching 8 bases. The V gene's germline CDR1 is MNHEY and CDR2 SMNVEV (reference sequence). The CDR3 runs to 15 residues. V lost 6 bases, J lost 2 bases, and 9 bases stayed unmatched. The CDR3 DNA reads as TGTGCCAGCAGCCTCACTAGCGGTTCGGCCTACGAGCAGTACTTC. Translating gives CASSLTSGSAYEQYF.

The chain is built from TRBV4-1 and TRBJ2-7; maybe TRBD2 (6 bases). In germline, CDR1 is MGHRA, CDR2 YSYEKL. The CDR3 sequence is 15 residues long. Trimming took 9 bases from V and 4 from J, leaving 22 bases between them. CDR3 in DNA: TGCGCCAGTCGAACCGCTCTGGGGGGTATGTACGAGCAGTACTTC. Translating it yields CASRTALGGMYEQYF.

CDR3 nucleotide sequence: TGTGCCAGTAGTATTGTCCAGGCGAATTCACCCCTCCACTTT. Its protein is CASSIVQANSPLHF. The chain carries TRBV19 and TRBJ1-6, with D unresolved. The germline V gene has CDR1 LNHDA and CDR2 SQIVND (reference sequence). The CDR3 is 14 residues long. Trimming shortened V by 3 bases and J by 7 bases, and 10 bases separated the two germline ends.

The chain couples TRBV7-2 to TRBJ1-2; a possible D gene is TRBD1 (5 bases). Deletions cut 5 bases from V and 8 bases from J, with 27 bases between. Per germline, CDR1 SGHTA and CDR2 FQGNSA. This CDR3 has 17 amino acids. The CDR3 sequence is CASSLETALGARGGYTF. In nucleotides, the CDR3 is TGTGCCAGCAGCCTCGAAACCGCGCTAGGGGCTAGGGGCGGCTACACCTTC. Full variable domain (remainder filled in from reference TRBV7-2 and TRBJ1-2): GAGVSQSPSNKVTEKGKDVELRCDPISGHTALYWYRQSLGQGLEFLIYFQGNSAPDKSGLPSDRFSAERTGGSVSTLTIQRTQQEDSAVYLCASSLETALGARGGYTFGSGTRLTVV.

This chain connects TRBV12-3 or TRBV12-4 to TRBJ1-2; the D is unclear. The germline V and J ends were trimmed by 5 bases and 5 bases, with 12 bases remaining between them. CDR3 length: 13 amino acids. The CDR3 loop is CASSPRRVYGYTF. The CDR3 DNA reads TGTGCCAGCAGTCCCCGCCGGGTGTATGGCTACACCTTC.